This note documents a single T cell receptor (beta chain) sequence. Its antigen is not known. The record originates from a study of PD-1 blockade in classical Hodgkin lymphoma. Study at large: With a 2-week interval, patients received intravenous nivolumab at 3 mg/kg. Study observations and caveats: Sources of repertoire differences remain undefined, possibly disease activity or prior therapy.

Germline CDR1 and CDR2: MDHEN and SYDVKM. V shed 4 bases and J 0 bases; nucleotides not matched to a gene: 3. The CDR3 runs 15 residues. The time point: cycle 4 day 1 (C4D1), after 5 to 7 weeks of nivolumab. All the patients suffered relapse after autologous stem cell transplantation, and brentuximab vedotin exposure differed. Complete response, partial response or progressive disease was recorded as best response. Data came from immunoSEQ multiplex PCR; TCRdb stores just in-frame clones and leaves some out. The sample holds about 20,000 clones, nearly 80% seen once. V is TRBV28 and J is TRBJ2-3; 8 positions match TRBD1. This sequence originates from a human donor with classical Hodgkin lymphoma. Sequencing was performed on peripheral blood mononuclear cells (PBMCs), taken before the fourth cycle of nivolumab. The DNA for the CDR3 is TGTGCCAGCAGTTGGACAGGGCCTAGCACAGATACGCAGTATTTT. Translation gives CASSWTGPSTDTQYF.